The clone carrying this T cell receptor beta chain was picked up a small number of times. Its antigen is not known. This sample is drawn from a study of cytomegalovirus exposure and HLA in healthy donors. Study outcomes and limitations: A later analysis reported that several of the most significant clusters appeared to be linked to common viral pathogens, among them Epstein-Barr virus. Indistinguishability led to the exclusion of some V segments, TRBV6-2 and TRBV6-3 included.

V was clipped by 5 bases and J by 6 bases, with 8 bases between them. From germline, CDR1 is SNHLY and CDR2 FYNNEI. This CDR3 region has 12 residues. The PCR made use of 60 Vbeta and 13 Jbeta primers. Clones were sequenced by immunoSEQ multiplex PCR, and TCRdb holds only the in-frame ones, with some missing. The sample lists 120,000 or so clones, 60% to 85% occurring once. This receptor was taken from a female donor in good health and CMV-seronegative. The chain combines TRBV2 with TRBJ2-1; unclear D gene. The material sequenced was PBMCs. The CDR3 DNA reads TGTGCCAGCAGTCTTGCAGGCAATGAGCAGTTCTTC. It is translated as CASSLAGNEQFF.